This T cell receptor beta chain was sequenced for a study of vaccination effects on CD4 cells after COVID-19. As for the study in general: The median interval between the second dose and post-vaccine sampling was 72 days.

Note on this clone: The antigen remains unidentified.

The V end was cut by 5 bases, the J end by 2 bases, with 15 bases between. CDR3 length: 15 residues. Germline loops: CDR1 SGHRS, CDR2 YFSETQ. Generated by immunoSEQ multiplex PCR, the TCRdb table keeps only in-frame clones and is missing some. Among approximately 40,000 clones, less than 85% were seen once, and the ten largest hold 3.5% to 4.5%. Culture lasted 10 days before CD4+ T cell isolation. The person had PCR-confirmed SARS-CoV-2 infection between March and December 2020. Everyone in the study got two shots of either the BNT162b2 or mRNA-1273 vaccine. The chain has TRBV5-1 and TRBJ2-3, with TRBD1 as a possible D gene (6 bases). The sequencing used CD4+ T cells from PBMCs cultured without peptide, collected after COVID-19 vaccination. The receptor's source is a human donor who had a prior SARS-CoV-2 infection. CDR3 loop: CASRPGTLLTDTQYF. CDR3 sequence (DNA): TGCGCCAGCAGGCCCGGGACACTCCTCACAGATACGCAGTATTTT.